This entry lists 5 T cell receptor beta chains sequenced from one sample in a study of blood T cell repertoires in COVID-19. The method was immunoSEQ multiplex PCR; TCRdb's version includes in-frame clones alone and lacks a portion of them. This sample has 280,000 or so clones, with roughly 87% found just once. The source material was peripheral blood. All receptors come from a young man with active or convalescent COVID-19.

CDR3 nucleotides: TGCGCCAGCAGTGAGTCAGCGGGTGGAAACACCATATATTTT. Translated, it gives CASSESAGGNTIYF. J is TRBJ1-3 and V is TRBV10-2; D remains unclear. CDR1 is WSHSY, CDR2 SAAADI, per germline. The CDR3 spans 14 residues. V was pared by 0 bases and J by 3 bases, with 6 bases between.

The V and J genes are TRBV4-3 and TRBJ2-2; a possible D gene is TRBD2 (5 bases). V was cut by 1 base and J by 7 bases, with 13 bases left in between. The CDR3 extends over 15 amino acids. Per the germline V gene, CDR1 is LGHNA and CDR2 is YSLEER. This CDR3 is CASSQVLGAHGELFF. CDR3 bases: TGCGCCAGCAGCCAAGTTTTGGGAGCACACGGGGAGCTGTTTTTT.

The gene calls are TRBV10-3 and TRBJ2-2; 8 positions match TRBD1. The CDR3 totals 15 residues. J was trimmed by 8 bases and V by 10 bases; bases with no gene match: 15. Germline V gives CDR1 ENHRY, CDR2 SYGVKD. The CDR3 coding sequence is TGTGCCACCCAGGGCGGGACAGGTTCCTCAGGGGAGCTGTTTTTT. Protein product: CATQGGTGSSGELFF.

The rearrangement links TRBV11-2 to TRBJ2-7, with unresolved D. Per germline, CDR1 SGHAT and CDR2 FQNNGV. The CDR3 sequence is 14 residues long. Trimming removed 5 bases at V and 2 bases at J, with 13 bases between. CDR3 in DNA: TGTGCCAGCAGCATCCCGCAGGTAACCTACGAGCAGTACTTC. This gives the protein CASSIPQVTYEQYF.

This clone was seen only once. V and J are TRBV19 and TRBJ1-5; D is perhaps TRBD1 (5 bases). Germline V CDR1 and CDR2: LNHDA, SQIVND (reference sequence). The germline V and J ends were trimmed by 4 bases and 3 bases, with 13 bases remaining between them. This CDR3 has 15 residues. CDR3 in amino acids: CASSKDRDYNQPQHF. The CDR3 bases are TGTGCCAGTAGTAAGGATCGGGACTACAATCAGCCCCAGCATTTT.